Below, 18 T cell receptor beta chains from the same sample are listed, as sequenced in a study of shared clonotypes between healthy human individuals. Generated by immunoSEQ multiplex PCR, the TCRdb table keeps only in-frame clones and is missing some. Of about 1.5 million clones in the sample, 95% to 99% are singletons; the top ten hold roughly 0.45%. The material sequenced was naive CD4+ T cells sorted from blood. Stated subset: CD45RA+ positively selected. The receptors come from a man younger than 40 in good health.

The chain combines TRBV18 with TRBJ2-1; 8 positions agree with TRBD2. The CDR3 sequence is 18 residues long. Trimming cost V 2 bases and J 6 bases; bases outside gene matches: 15. Germline CDR1 and CDR2: KGHSH and LQKENI. CDR3 sequence (DNA): TGTGCCAGCTCACCAAACCTAAAATTAGCGGGAACCAGCAATGAGCAGTTCTTC. It specifies CASSPNLKLAGTSNEQFF. The whole variable domain, filled in from reference TRBV18 and TRBJ2-1, reads NAGVMQNPRHLVRRRGQEARLRCSPMKGHSHVYWYRQLPEEGLKFMVYLQKENIIDESGMPKERFSAEFPKEGPSILRIQQVVRGDSAAYFCASSPNLKLAGTSNEQFFGPGTRLTVL.

The V call is TRBV11-2, the J call TRBJ2-6; tentatively, D is TRBD1 (8 bases). The CDR3 has 18 residues. The V end lost 5 bases, the J end lost 2 bases, and 19 bases lay between the germline ends. Looked up from germline, CDR1 is SGHAT and CDR2 is FQNNGV. Here the CDR3 DNA reads TGTGCCAGCAGCCCCCGGACAGGGAGGGTTCCTGGGGCCAACGTCCTGACTTTC. Translated: CASSPRTGRVPGANVLTF.

V is TRBV7-3 and J is TRBJ2-3; D remains ambiguous. Germline assignment: CDR1 SGHTA and CDR2 FQGTGA. The CDR3 has 12 residues. V lost 4 bases and J lost 4, with 6 bases in between. In nucleotides, the CDR3 is TGTGCCAGCAGCTCCAGCCCAGATACGCAGTATTTT. Translating it yields CASSSSPDTQYF.

The chain is built from TRBV11-3 and TRBJ2-5; D could derive from TRBD1 or TRBD2 (5 bases each). CDR3 length: 17 amino acids. The V end was cut by 4 bases, the J end by 3 bases, with 21 bases between. Germline CDR1 SGHNT, CDR2 YENEEA. The CDR3 sequence is CASSSGPLTGFEETQYF. CDR3 DNA: TGTGCCAGCAGCTCGGGGCCACTAACAGGTTTCGAAGAGACCCAGTACTTC.

The gene calls are TRBV2 and TRBJ2-7, with 7 bases identical to TRBD2. Germline V gene lookup returns CDR1 SNHLY and CDR2 FYNNEI. The V segment lost 4 bases and the J segment 2 bases; nucleotides outside the gene matches: 8. The CDR3 loop spans 15 amino acids. The CDR3 DNA is TGTGCCAGCAGTGGCTCGGGGGGAAGTCCCTACGAGCAGTACTTC. It is translated as CASSGSGGSPYEQYF.

The chain joins TRBV14 to TRBJ2-1, with a possible D match to TRBD1 (6 bases). The V end lost 4 bases, the J end lost 4 bases, and 14 bases lay between the germline ends. CDR1 is SGHDN, CDR2 FVKESK, per germline. This CDR3 comprises 15 residues. DNA of the CDR3: TGTGCCAGCAGCCCGCACGCGACAGGTTACAATGAGCAGTTCTTC. Translated: CASSPHATGYNEQFF. Using reference TRBV14 and TRBJ2-1 for the parts outside the CDR3, the full variable domain is EAGVTQFPSHSVIEKGQTVTLRCDPISGHDNLYWYRRVMGKEIKFLLHFVKESKQDESGMPNNRFLAERTGGTYSTLKVQPAELEDSGVYFCASSPHATGYNEQFFGPGTRLTVL.

The chain has TRBV28 and TRBJ2-1, with D possibly matching TRBD1 (5 bases). Germline CDR1 MDHEN, CDR2 SYDVKM. V lost 5 bases and J 5 bases, leaving 19 bases between the germline ends. This CDR3 is 16 amino acids long. This CDR3 is CASSPLQALGNNEQFF. CDR3 nucleotides: TGTGCCAGCAGTCCCTTACAGGCTCTGGGGAACAATGAGCAGTTCTTC.

In nucleotides, the CDR3 is TGTGCCGGATCGGAGGCGGGAGGGACCTCGCAGTTCTTC. It translates to CAGSEAGGTSQFF. The chain recombines TRBV6-1 with TRBJ2-1; 9 bases map to TRBD2. This CDR3 is 13 amino acids long. Germline V gene sequence: CDR1 MNHNS, CDR2 SASEGT. The J segment lost 12 bases and the V segment lost 11 bases, leaving 14 bases of the junction unmatched.

This rearrangement joins TRBV19 to TRBJ2-1; D gene uncertain. From germline, CDR1 is LNHDA and CDR2 SQIVND (reference sequence). CDR3 length equals 13 residues. V was clipped by 4 bases and J by 5 bases, with 9 bases between them. The CDR3 DNA reads TGTGCCAGTAGTAGCGGAAGAGACAATGAGCAGTTCTTC. Its protein is CASSSGRDNEQFF.

J is TRBJ1-3 and V is TRBV15, with TRBD1 identical over 9 bases. The CDR3 has 22 residues. Losses at the gene ends were 0 bases for V and 1 base for J; bases not matched to a gene: 19. The germline gives CDR1 LNHNV, CDR2 YYDKDF (reference sequence). The CDR3 protein is CATSRDLWRTGARTGSGNTIYF. The CDR3 DNA sequence: TGTGCCACCAGCAGAGATCTGTGGAGGACAGGGGCCCGGACTGGGTCTGGAAACACCATATATTTT.

The chain links TRBV7-3 to TRBJ2-5; no clear D. The V end was cut by 5 bases, the J end by 5 bases, with 15 bases between. Germline V gene lookup returns CDR1 SGHTA and CDR2 FQGTGA. The CDR3 sequence is 14 residues long. CDR3 loop: CASSTRSSSETQYF. The CDR3 nucleotides read TGTGCCAGCAGCACCCGAAGTAGCTCCGAGACCCAGTACTTC.

This chain connects TRBV10-1 to TRBJ2-3, with D possibly matching TRBD2 (6 bases). The V end lost 3 bases, the J end lost 6 bases, and 19 bases lay between the germline ends. This CDR3 contains 16 residues. Germline V gene data show CDR1 as WNHNN and CDR2 as SYGVQD (reference sequence). The CDR3 DNA is TGCGCCAGCAGTGAACGCCTAACGGGAGCCGGGGATACGCAGTATTTT. It yields the protein CASSERLTGAGDTQYF.

V is TRBV27 and J is TRBJ1-1; 7 bases are a match to TRBD1. The CDR3 runs to 14 residues. Germline CDR1 MNHEY, CDR2 SMNVEV (reference sequence). The V and J ends lost 6 bases and 0 bases, in that order; junction bases with no gene match: 4. The CDR3 DNA follows: TGTGCCAGCAGCCCTGACAGGGTGAACACTGAAGCTTTCTTT. Its translation is CASSPDRVNTEAFF.

This clone was detected once. The chain joins TRBV6-1 to TRBJ2-7; possibly TRBD2 for D (7 bases). The CDR3 totals 13 residues. V lost 2 bases and J 12 bases, leaving 17 bases between the germline ends. Germline V lookup: CDR1 MNHNS, CDR2 SASEGT. CDR3 protein: CASSEIRGARWYF. The DNA for the CDR3 is TGTGCCAGCAGTGAAATTCGGGGGGCCCGATGGTACTTC.

The chain links TRBV4-1 to TRBJ2-1; 7 bases match TRBD2. Losses at the gene ends were 4 bases for V and 2 bases for J; bases not matched to a gene: 5. The CDR3 is 15 residues long. CDR1 and CDR2 (germline): MGHRA, YSYEKL. The CDR3 bases are TGCGCCAGCAGCCGGCCCAGCGGGGCCTACAATGAGCAGTTCTTC. Amino acid sequence: CASSRPSGAYNEQFF.

The CDR3 here is CASSLDGIGEQYF. DNA of the CDR3: TGTGCCAGCAGCTTAGACGGGATTGGAGAGCAGTACTTC. The chain couples TRBV7-9 to TRBJ2-7; tentative D call: TRBD2 (5 bases). V gave up 1 base and J gave up 7 bases, with 11 bases separating them. Germline V gives CDR1 SEHNR, CDR2 FQNEAQ (reference sequence). This CDR3 region has 13 residues.

This chain connects TRBV29-1 to TRBJ2-1, with 9 bases identical to TRBD2. Germline V lookup: CDR1 SQVTM, CDR2 ANQGSEA. The CDR3 spans 13 residues. V was pared by 4 bases and J by 8 bases, with 6 bases of the junction left unmatched. The CDR3: CSVVSGSLDEQFF. The DNA for the CDR3 is TGCAGCGTTGTTAGCGGGAGTTTAGATGAGCAGTTCTTC.

This clone was detected once. The chain combines TRBV7-6 with TRBJ2-7, with TRBD2 matching over 12 bases. V shed 5 bases, J shed 5 bases, and the junction held 7 bases outside the gene matches. The germline CDR1 and CDR2 sequences are SGHVS and FNYEAQ. The CDR3 is 15 amino acids. The CDR3 reads CASSPTSGRTHEQYF. CDR3 nucleotides: TGTGCCAGCAGCCCCACTAGCGGGAGGACCCACGAGCAGTACTTC. Full variable domain (missing parts from reference TRBV7-6 and TRBJ2-7): GAGVSQSPRYKVTKRGQDVALRCDPISGHVSLYWYRQALGQGPEFLTYFNYEAQQDKSGLPNDRFSAERPEGSISTLTIQRTEQRDSAMYRCASSPTSGRTHEQYFGPGTRLTVT.